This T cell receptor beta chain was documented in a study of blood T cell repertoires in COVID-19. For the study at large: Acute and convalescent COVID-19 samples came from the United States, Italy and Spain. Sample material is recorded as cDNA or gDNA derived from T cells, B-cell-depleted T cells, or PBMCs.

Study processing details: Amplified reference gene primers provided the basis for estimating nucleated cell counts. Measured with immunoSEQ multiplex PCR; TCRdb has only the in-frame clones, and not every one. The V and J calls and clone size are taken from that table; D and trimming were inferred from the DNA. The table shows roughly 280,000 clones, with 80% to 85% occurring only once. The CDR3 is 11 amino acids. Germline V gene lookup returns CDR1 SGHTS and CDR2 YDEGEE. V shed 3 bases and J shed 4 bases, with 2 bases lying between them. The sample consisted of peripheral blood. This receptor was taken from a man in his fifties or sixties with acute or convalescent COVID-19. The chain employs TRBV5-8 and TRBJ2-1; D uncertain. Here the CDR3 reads CASSSYNEQFF. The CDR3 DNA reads TGTGCCAGCAGCTCTTACAATGAGCAGTTCTTC.